This record concerns one TCR beta chain sequence. The record originates from a study of identical twins. The CDR3 consists of 15 residues. J lost 6 bases, V lost 7 bases, and 9 bases had no gene match. The germline V gene has CDR1 SEHNR and CDR2 FQNEAQ (reference sequence). TCRdb re-derived calls from the 5' RACE reads in MiXCR, one entry per CDR3 protein. The table shows some 760,000 distinct CDR3 sequences, with roughly 18% occurring only once. This sample also appeared in a second study, on T cells expressing NK-cell markers. That source notes: There were several donors in whom these clonotypes also led the CD3+CD56-NKG2C+ fraction.

Sample: PBMCs. V is TRBV7-9 and J is TRBJ2-1; 10 positions agree with TRBD1. This receptor was identified in a woman aged 18-29 years in good health. The CDR3 DNA sequence: TGTGCCAGCACCGTCGGTAGGACAGGGGGCAATGAGCAGTTCTTC. Amino acids: CASTVGRTGGNEQFF. Full variable domain (remainder filled in from reference TRBV7-9 and TRBJ2-1): DTGVSQNPRHKITKRGQNVTFRCDPISEHNRLYWYRQTLGQGPEFLTYFQNEAQLEKSRLLSDRFSAERPKGSFSTLEIQRTEQGDSAMYLCASTVGRTGGNEQFFGPGTRLTVL.